This TCR beta chain is from a study of blood T cell repertoires in COVID-19. Study context: Some COVID-19 samples were acute and others convalescent; all came from the United States, Italy and Spain. T cells, B-cell-depleted T cells, or PBMCs provided the cDNA or gDNA that served as material.

The CDR3 length is 14 residues. V was clipped by 5 bases and J by 2 bases, with 11 bases between them. Germline CDR1 and CDR2: MNHEY and SVGAGI. Clones were sequenced by immunoSEQ multiplex PCR, and TCRdb holds only the in-frame ones, with some missing. This sample yields 200,000 or so clones, of which just under 85% are seen a single time; 6.9% belongs to the top ten. The receptor's source is a human donor with acute or convalescent COVID-19. The donor label of this sample is uncertain. The rearrangement uses TRBV6-5 and TRBJ2-3; D is possibly TRBD1 (5 bases). The sequencing input was peripheral blood. This CDR3 reads CASSTGYNTDTQYF. CDR3 in DNA: TGTGCCAGCAGTACAGGATACAACACAGATACGCAGTATTTT.